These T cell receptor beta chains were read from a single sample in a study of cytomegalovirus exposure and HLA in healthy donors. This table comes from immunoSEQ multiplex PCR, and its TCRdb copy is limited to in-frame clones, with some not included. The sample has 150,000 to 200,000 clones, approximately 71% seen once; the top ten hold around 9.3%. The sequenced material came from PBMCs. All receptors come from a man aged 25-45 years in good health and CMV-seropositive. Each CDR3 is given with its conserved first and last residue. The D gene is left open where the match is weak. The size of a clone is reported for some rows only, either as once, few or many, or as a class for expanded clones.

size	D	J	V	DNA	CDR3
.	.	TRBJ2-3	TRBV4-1	TGCGCCAGCAGCCTTCTCCAGCTAGCAGGAGATGGAGATACGCAGTATTTT	CASSLLQLAGDGDTQYF
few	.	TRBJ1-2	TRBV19	TGTGCCAGTAGTGGAGGGCTGTTAGGCTACACCTTC	CASSGGLLGYTF
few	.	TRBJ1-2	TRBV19	TGTGCCACCGAGAACGGTCTCTATGGCTACACCTTC	CATENGLYGYTF
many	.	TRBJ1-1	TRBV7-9	TGTGCCAGCAGCCGAACACCGAACACTGAAGCTTTCTTT	CASSRTPNTEAFF
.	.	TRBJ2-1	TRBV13	TGTGCCAGCAGTAAGACAGTCAATGAGCAGTTCTTC	CASSKTVNEQFF
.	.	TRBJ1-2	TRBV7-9	TGTGCCAGCAGCCCTGAGGTCTACGGCTACACCTTC	CASSPEVYGYTF
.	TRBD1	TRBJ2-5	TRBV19	TGTGCCAGTAGTCAGACAGGGGCAGAGACCCAGTACTTC	CASSQTGAETQYF
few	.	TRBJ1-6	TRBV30	TGTGCCTGGAGTGTAGATTGGAGCTCCTATAATTCACCCCTCCACTTT	CAWSVDWSSYNSPLHF
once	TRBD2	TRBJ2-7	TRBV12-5	TGTGCTAGTGGTTTCACTAGCGGGAGCCCCTACGAGCAGTACTTC	CASGFTSGSPYEQYF
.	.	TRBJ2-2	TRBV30	TGTGCCTGGAGTGTTACGGGGGGCCGAACCGGGGAGCTGTTTTTT	CAWSVTGGRTGELFF
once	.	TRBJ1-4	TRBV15	TGTGCCACCTCGGGGAAATATAATGAAAAACTGTTTTTT	CATSGKYNEKLFF
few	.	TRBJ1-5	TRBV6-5	TGTGCCAGCAGTTTTCGACAGGGCAATCAGCCCCAGCATTTT	CASSFRQGNQPQHF
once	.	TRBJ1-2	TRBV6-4	TGTGCCAGCAGTGACTCGTCAGACAGCTTCAACTATGGCTACACCTTC	CASSDSSDSFNYGYTF
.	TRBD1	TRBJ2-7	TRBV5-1	TGCGCCAGCAGCTTGGGTTCACAGGGGAGTTTAACATTCGAGCAGTACTTC	CASSLGSQGSLTFEQYF
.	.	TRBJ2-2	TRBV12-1	.	CASSFEGQVESPAPGSCFF
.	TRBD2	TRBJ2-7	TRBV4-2	TGTGCCAGCAGCCAGGACAATAGCGGGAGCTCCTACGAGCAGTACTTC	CASSQDNSGSSYEQYF
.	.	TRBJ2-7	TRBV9	TGTGCCAGCAGCGTATCTTCATTCTCCTACGAGCAGTACTTC	CASSVSSFSYEQYF
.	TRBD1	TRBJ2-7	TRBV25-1	TGTGCCAGCAGTGTAGACAGGGGGCCCTACGAGCAGTACTTC	CASSVDRGPYEQYF
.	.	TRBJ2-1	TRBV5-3	TGTGCCAGAAGCTTGCGGCTTCGGGAAGGGGAGCAGTTCTTC	CARSLRLREGEQFF
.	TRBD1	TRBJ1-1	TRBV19	TGTGCCAGTAGTACGGACAGGGACACTGAAGCTTTCTTT	CASSTDRDTEAFF
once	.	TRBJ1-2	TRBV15	TGTGCCACCAGCAGTATCGACAGGACCGCTAACTATGGCTACACCTTC	CATSSIDRTANYGYTF
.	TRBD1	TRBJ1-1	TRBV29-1	TGCAGCGTTGATATAGGGACAGGGCTAACTGAAGCTTTCTTT	CSVDIGTGLTEAFF